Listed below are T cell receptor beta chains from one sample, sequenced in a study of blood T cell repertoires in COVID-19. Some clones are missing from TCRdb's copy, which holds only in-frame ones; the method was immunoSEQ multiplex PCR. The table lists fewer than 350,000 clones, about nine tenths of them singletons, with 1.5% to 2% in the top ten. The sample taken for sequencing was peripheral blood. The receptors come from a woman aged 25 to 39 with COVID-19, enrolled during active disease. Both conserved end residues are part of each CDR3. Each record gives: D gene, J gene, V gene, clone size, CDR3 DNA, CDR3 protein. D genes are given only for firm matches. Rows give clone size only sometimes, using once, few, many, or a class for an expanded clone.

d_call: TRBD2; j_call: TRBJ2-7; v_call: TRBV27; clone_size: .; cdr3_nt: TGTGCCAGCTCCTGGGGCGGGGGTTACGAGCAGTACTTC; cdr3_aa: CASSWGGGYEQYF
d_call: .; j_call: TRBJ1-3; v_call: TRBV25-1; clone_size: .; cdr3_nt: TGTGCCAGCAGTGCAGGGGTGGGATCTGGAAACACCATATATTTT; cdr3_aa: CASSAGVGSGNTIYF
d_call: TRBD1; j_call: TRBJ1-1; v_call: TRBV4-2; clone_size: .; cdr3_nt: TGTGCCAGCAGCCAGGGACAGGGGCGGGACACTGAAGCTTTCTTT; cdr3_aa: CASSQGQGRDTEAFF
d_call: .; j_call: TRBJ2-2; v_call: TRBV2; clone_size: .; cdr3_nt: TGTGCCAGCATGTCCGTTGCGAACACCGGGGAGCTGTTTTTT; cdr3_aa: CASMSVANTGELFF
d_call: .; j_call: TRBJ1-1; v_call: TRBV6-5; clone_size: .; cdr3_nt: TGTGCCAGCAGTTACGGCAGGGGAACTGAAGCTTTCTTT; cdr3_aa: CASSYGRGTEAFF
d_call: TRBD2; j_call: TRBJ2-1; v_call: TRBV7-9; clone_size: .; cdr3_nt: TGTGCCAGCAGCTTAGTAGCGGGGGACAATGAGCAGTTCTTC; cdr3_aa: CASSLVAGDNEQFF
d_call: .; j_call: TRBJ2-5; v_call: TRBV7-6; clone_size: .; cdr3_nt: TGTGCCAGCAGCTTTTCACAGGGTGAGACCCAGTACTTC; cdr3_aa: CASSFSQGETQYF
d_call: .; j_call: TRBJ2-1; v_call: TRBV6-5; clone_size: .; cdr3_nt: TGTGCCAGCAGCCTAAAGAGGCAGTCCTACAATGAGCAGTTCTTC; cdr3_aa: CASSLKRQSYNEQFF
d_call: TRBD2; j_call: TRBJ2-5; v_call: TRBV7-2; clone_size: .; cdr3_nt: TGTGCCAGCAGCGTGACTAGCGGGCAAGAGACCCAGTACTTC; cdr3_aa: CASSVTSGQETQYF
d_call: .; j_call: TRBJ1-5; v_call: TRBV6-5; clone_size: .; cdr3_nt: TGTGCCAGCAGTAACAGACAATTAGGCCAGCCCCAGCATTTT; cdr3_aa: CASSNRQLGQPQHF
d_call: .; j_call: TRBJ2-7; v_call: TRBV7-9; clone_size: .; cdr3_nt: TGTGCCAGCGGCCCACAGGGACACCCCTACGAGCAGTACTTC; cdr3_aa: CASGPQGHPYEQYF
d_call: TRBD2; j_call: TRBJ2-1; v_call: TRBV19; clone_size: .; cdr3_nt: TGTGCCAGTAGCCAGGGACTAGGGTTAAACAATGAGCAGTTCTTC; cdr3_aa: CASSQGLGLNNEQFF
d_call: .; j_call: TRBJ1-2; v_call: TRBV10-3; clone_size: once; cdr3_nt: TGTGCCATCAGTTTCGGGGATTTTACTAACTATGGCTACACCTTC; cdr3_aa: CAISFGDFTNYGYTF
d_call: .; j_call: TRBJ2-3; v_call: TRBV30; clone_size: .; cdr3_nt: TGTGCCTGGAGTGGGGGCGCTGGCACAGATACGCAGTATTTT; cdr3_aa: CAWSGGAGTDTQYF
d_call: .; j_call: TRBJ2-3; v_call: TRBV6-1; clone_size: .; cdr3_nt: TGTGCCAGCAGTGAAGCGCCTAGCGCAGATACGCAGTATTTT; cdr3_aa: CASSEAPSADTQYF
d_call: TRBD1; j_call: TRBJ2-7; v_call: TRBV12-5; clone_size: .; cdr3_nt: TGTGCTAGTGGTTTGGGACAGGGGGCAAGTCAAGCCTACGAGCAGTACTTC; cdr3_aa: CASGLGQGASQAYEQYF
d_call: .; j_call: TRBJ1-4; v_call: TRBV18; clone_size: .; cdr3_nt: TGTGCCAGCTCACCACACCGTGGGCCAAATGAAAAACTGTTTTTT; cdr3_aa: CASSPHRGPNEKLFF
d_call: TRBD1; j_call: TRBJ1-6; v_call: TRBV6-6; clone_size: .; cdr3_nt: TGTGCCAGTAACAGGGGCGATAATTCACCCCTCCACTTT; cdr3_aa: CASNRGDNSPLHF
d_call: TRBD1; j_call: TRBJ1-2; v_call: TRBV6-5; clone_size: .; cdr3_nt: TGTGCCAGCAGACGAACGGGACAGCCCTATGGCTACACCTTC; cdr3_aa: CASRRTGQPYGYTF
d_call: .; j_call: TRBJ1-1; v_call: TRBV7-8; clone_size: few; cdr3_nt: TGTGCCAGCAGCTTCCGGGTCCAAGTTGAAGCTTTCTTT; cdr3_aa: CASSFRVQVEAFF
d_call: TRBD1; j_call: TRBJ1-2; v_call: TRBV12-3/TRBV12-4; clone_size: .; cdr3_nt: TGTGCCAGCGGAACAGGGGGCGTTGGCTACACCTTC; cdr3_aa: CASGTGGVGYTF
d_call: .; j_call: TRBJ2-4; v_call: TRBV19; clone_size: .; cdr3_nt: TGTGCCAGTAGTATCTGGGGGGGCGGCGAAAACATTCAGTACTTC; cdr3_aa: CASSIWGGGENIQYF
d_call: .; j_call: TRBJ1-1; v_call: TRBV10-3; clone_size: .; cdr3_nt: TGTGCCATCAGTGAATGGAGCACTGAAGCTTTCTTT; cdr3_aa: CAISEWSTEAFF
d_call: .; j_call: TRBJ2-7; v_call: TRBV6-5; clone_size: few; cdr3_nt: TGTGCCAGCACCAGCTCGGCAGGCGTCCTCTACGAGCAGTACTTC; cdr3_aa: CASTSSAGVLYEQYF
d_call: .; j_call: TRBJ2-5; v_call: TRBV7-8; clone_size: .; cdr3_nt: TGTGCCAGCAGCCTTACAACGTTCAGCCAAGAGACCCAGTACTTC; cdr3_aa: CASSLTTFSQETQYF
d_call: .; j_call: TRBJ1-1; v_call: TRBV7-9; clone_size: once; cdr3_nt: TGTGCCAGCAGCTTAGATGTGGGGAGAGCTTTCTTT; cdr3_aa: CASSLDVGRAFF
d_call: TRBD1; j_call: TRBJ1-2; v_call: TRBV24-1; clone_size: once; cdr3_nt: TGTGCCACCAGAGGGCGCCGGGACAGGGATAGGACTAACTATGGCTACACCTTC; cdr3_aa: CATRGRRDRDRTNYGYTF
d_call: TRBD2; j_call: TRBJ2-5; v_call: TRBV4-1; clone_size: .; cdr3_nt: TGCGCCAGCAGCCAACACCACCTAGCGGGGGGACAAGAGACCCAGTACTTC; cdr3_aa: CASSQHHLAGGQETQYF
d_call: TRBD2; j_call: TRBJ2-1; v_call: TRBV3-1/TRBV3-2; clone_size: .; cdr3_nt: TGTGCCAGCAGCCAAGCTGGGACTAGAGGCAATGAGCAGTTCTTC; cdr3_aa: CASSQAGTRGNEQFF
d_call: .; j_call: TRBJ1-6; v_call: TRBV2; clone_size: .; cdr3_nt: TGTGCCAGCAGTACAATGTATAATTCACCCCTCCACTTT; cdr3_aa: CASSTMYNSPLHF
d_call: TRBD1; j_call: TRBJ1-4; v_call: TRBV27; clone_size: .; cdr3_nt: TGTGCCACAGGGACAGCAAATAATGAAAAACTGTTTTTT; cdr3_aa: CATGTANNEKLFF
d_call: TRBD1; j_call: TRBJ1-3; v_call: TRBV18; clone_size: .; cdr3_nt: TGTGCCAGCTCCCGCGGTCCGGGACAGGGATCTGGAAACACCATATATTTT; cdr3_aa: CASSRGPGQGSGNTIYF
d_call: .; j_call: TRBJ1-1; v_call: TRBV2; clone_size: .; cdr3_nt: TGTGCCAGCCGACCGGGTAACACTGAAGCTTTCTTT; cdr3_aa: CASRPGNTEAFF
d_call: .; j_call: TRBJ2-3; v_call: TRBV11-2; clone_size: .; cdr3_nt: TGTGCCAGCACCTCTGGGCGGGGAGGCACAGATACGCAGTATTTT; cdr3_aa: CASTSGRGGTDTQYF
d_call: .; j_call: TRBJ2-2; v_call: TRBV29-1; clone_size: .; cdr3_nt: TGCAGCGTTGATCAGGGAGGGAACACCGGGGAGCTGTTTTTT; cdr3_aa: CSVDQGGNTGELFF
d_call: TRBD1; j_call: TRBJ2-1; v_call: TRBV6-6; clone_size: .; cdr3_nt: TGTGCCAGCAGCGGACCCGTGGGACAGACATATTACCGGTCCTACAATGAGCAGTTCTTC; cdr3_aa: CASSGPVGQTYYRSYNEQFF
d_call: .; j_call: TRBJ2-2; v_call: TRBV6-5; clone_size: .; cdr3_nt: TGTGCCAGCAGAGAGGGACTGTACACCGGGGAGCTGTTTTTT; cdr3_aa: CASREGLYTGELFF
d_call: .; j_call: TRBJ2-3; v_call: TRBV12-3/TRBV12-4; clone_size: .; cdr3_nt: TGTGCCAGCAGTTTCGACAGCCCAGATACGCAGTATTTT; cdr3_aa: CASSFDSPDTQYF
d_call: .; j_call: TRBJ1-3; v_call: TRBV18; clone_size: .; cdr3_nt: TGTGCCAGCTCACCGGGACTCCCGCTCGGAAACACCATATATTTT; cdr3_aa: CASSPGLPLGNTIYF
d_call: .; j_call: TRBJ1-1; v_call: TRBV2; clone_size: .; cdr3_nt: TGTGCCAGCAGTGAGGAGGTCAAGAACACTGAAGCTTTCTTT; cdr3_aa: CASSEEVKNTEAFF
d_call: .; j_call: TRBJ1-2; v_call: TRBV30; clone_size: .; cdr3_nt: TGTGCCTCCTCAGGGACGGCCCGAAGAGGAGCGGGTGACTATGGCTACACCTTC; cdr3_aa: CASSGTARRGAGDYGYTF
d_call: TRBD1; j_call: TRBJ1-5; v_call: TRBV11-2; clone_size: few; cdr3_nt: TGTGCCAGCAGCTTACGGCAGGGGGACAATCAGCCCCAGCATTTT; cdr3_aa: CASSLRQGDNQPQHF
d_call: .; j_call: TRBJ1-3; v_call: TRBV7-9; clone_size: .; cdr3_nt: TGTGCCAGCAGCTTAGAGTCCTGGGGCCCTGGAAACACCATATATTTT; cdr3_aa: CASSLESWGPGNTIYF
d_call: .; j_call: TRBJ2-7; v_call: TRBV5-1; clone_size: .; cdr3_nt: TGCGCCAGCAGCTTCGGGGTCGGTGCTTACGAGCAGTACTTC; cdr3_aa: CASSFGVGAYEQYF
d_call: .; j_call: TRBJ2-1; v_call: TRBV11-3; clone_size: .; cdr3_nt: TGTGCCAGCAGCTTAGGCGAAATTAGCTCCTACAATGAGCAGTTCTTC; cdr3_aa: CASSLGEISSYNEQFF
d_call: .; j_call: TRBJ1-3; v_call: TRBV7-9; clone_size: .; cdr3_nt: TGTGCCAGCAGCTCTCCCGGGTTCTTCTCTGGAAACACCATATATTTT; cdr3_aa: CASSSPGFFSGNTIYF
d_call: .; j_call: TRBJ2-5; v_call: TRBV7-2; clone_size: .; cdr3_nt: TGTGCCAGCAGCAGATCGACAGCCCAAGAGACCCAGTACTTC; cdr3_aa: CASSRSTAQETQYF
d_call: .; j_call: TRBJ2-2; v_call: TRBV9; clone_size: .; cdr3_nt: TGTGCCAGCAGCGGTCTGAACACCGGGGAGCTGTTTTTT; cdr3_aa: CASSGLNTGELFF
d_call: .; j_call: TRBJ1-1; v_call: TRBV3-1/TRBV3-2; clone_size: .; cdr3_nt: TGTGCCAGCAGCCAAGAATACAGGGTGGCTGAAGCTTTCTTT; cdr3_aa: CASSQEYRVAEAFF
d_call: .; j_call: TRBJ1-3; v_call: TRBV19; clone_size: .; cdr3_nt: TGTGCCAGTAGTAGGACAAGAGGAAACACCATATATTTT; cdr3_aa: CASSRTRGNTIYF
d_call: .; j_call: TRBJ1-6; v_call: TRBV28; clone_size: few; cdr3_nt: TGTGCCAGCAGTTTAACAGGAAATAATTCACCCCTCCACTTT; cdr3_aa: CASSLTGNNSPLHF
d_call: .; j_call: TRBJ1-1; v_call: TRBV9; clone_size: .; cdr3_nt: TGTGCCAGCAGCGTAGTAACGGGAACTGCTGAAGCTTTCTTT; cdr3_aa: CASSVVTGTAEAFF
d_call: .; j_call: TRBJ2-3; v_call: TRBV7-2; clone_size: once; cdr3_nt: TGTGCCAGCAGCTTAGGTTGGTTTGGGCGCGGGGATACGCAGTATTTT; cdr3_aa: CASSLGWFGRGDTQYF
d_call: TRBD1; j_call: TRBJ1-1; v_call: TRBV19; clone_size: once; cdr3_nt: TGTGCCAGCGCCCGGGGGACAGTCATGAACACTGAAGCTTTCTTT; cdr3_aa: CASARGTVMNTEAFF
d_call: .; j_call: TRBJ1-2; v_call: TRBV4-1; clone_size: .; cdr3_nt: TGCGCCAGCAGCCAGGGAACAGCCTTAGGGGGCTATGGCTACACCTTC; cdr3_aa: CASSQGTALGGYGYTF
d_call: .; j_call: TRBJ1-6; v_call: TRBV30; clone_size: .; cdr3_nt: TGTGCCTGGAGTCCTGACGGGAGGGGCTCACCCCTCCACTTT; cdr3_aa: CAWSPDGRGSPLHF
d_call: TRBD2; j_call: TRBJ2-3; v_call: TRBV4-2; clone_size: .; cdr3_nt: TGTGCCAGCAGCTCCGCTGGGGCTATAGGTTTAGCGGGGGAGACAGATACGCAGTATTTT; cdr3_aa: CASSSAGAIGLAGETDTQYF